This T cell receptor beta chain is drawn from a study of low-dose radiotherapy and immunotherapy resistance in tumors. Sample time point: after trial treatment. Noted treatment: LDRT plus nivolumab, ipilimumab, low-dose cyclophosphamide and aspirin (RACIN trial). TCR amplification ran roughly 20 PCR cycles using constant-region and V-primer adapter primers. TCRdb processed the reads anew with MiXCR; each CDR3 protein has one entry. The profile shows around 57,000 distinct CDR3 sequences, around a third of them singletons. The CDR3 runs 13 residues. V gave up 4 bases and J gave up 7 bases; unmatched junction bases: 5. This clonotype was detected many times.

The sequencing used PBMCs, collected after low-dose radiotherapy plus immunotherapy. The TCR comes from a male donor with rectosigmoid adenocarcinoma. This chain links TRBV12-3 or TRBV12-4 with TRBJ2-7; 9 bases fit TRBD1. CDR3 in amino acids: CASSSDRGEEQYF. The CDR3 bases are TGTGCCAGCAGTTCGGACAGGGGTGAAGAGCAGTACTTC.